This T cell receptor beta chain appears in the sequencing data of a study of shared clonotypes between healthy human individuals. In the original analysis: Junction-only immunoSEQ data arrived without quality scores, meaning filtering differed. TCRdb's table, derived via immunoSEQ multiplex PCR, lists solely in-frame clones and lacks some. The V and J calls and the clone size are those of that table, but D and trimming were determined from the DNA. The data contain about 770,000 clones, approximately 72% of them seen just once; the ten biggest clones take up around 1.7%. The germline V gene encodes CDR1 SGHTA and CDR2 FQGNSA. The CDR3 totals 14 residues. Trimming took 3 bases from V and 7 from J, leaving 12 bases between them.

This chain links TRBV7-2 with TRBJ2-2; tentatively, D is TRBD1 (7 bases). The clonotype originates from a woman aged 25 to 39 in good health. The sequenced material came from memory CD4+ T cells sorted from blood. Specified subset: CD45RA-negative fraction. The CDR3 DNA is TGTGCCAGCAGCTTTTCAGGGGGGAACGGGGAGCTGTTTTTT. This encodes CASSFSGGNGELFF.